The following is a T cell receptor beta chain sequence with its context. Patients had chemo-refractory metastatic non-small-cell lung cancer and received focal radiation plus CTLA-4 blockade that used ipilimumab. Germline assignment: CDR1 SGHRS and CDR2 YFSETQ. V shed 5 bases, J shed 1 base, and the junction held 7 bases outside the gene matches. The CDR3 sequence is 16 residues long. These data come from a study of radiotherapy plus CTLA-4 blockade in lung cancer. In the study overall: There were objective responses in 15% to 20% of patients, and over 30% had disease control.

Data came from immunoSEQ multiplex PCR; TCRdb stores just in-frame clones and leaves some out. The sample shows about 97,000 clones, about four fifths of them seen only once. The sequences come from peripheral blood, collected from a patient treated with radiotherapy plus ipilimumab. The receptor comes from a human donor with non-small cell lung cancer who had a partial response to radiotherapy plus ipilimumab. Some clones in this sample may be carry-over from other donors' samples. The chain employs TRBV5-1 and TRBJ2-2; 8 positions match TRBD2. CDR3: CASRPGTRGNTGELFF. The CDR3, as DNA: TGCGCCAGCAGGCCTGGGACTAGAGGGAACACCGGGGAGCTGTTTTTT.